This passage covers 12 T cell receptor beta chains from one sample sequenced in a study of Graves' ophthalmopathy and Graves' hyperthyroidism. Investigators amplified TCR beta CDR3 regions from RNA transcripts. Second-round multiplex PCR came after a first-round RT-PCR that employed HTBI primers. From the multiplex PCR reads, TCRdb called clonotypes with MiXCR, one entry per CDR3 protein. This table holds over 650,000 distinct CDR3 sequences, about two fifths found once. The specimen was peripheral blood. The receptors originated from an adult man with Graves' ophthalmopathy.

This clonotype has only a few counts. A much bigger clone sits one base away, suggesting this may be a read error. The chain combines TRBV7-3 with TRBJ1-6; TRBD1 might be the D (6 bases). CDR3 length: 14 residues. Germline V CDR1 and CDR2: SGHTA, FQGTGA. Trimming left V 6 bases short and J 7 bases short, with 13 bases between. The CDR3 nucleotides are TGTGCCAGCAGTTTCCACAGGGTAAATTCACCCCTCCACTTT. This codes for CASSFHRVNSPLHF.

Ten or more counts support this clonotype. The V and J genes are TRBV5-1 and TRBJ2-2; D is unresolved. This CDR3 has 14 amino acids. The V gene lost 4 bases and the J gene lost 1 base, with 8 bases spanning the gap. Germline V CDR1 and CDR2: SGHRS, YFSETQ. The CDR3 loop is CASSVGRNTGELFF. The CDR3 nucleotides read TGCGCCAGCAGCGTAGGACGGAACACCGGGGAGCTGTTTTTT.

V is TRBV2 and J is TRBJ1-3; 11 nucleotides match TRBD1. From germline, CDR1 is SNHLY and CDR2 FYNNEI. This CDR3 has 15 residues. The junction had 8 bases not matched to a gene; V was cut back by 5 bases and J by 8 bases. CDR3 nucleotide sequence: TGTGCCAGCAGTCCCCTCGGGACAGGGGGGGACACCATATATTTT. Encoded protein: CASSPLGTGGDTIYF.

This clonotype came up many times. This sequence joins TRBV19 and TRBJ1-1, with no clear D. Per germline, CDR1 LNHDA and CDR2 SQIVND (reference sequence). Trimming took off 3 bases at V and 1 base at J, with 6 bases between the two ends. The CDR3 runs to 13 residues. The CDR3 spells CASSIGQNTEAFF. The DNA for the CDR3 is TGTGCCAGTAGTATCGGCCAGAACACTGAAGCTTTCTTT.

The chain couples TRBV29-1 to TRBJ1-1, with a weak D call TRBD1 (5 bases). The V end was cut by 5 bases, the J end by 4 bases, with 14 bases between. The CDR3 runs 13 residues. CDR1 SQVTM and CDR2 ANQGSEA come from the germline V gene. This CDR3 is CSVTGGMGTEAFF. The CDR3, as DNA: TGCAGCGTTACCGGGGGGATGGGCACTGAAGCTTTCTTT.

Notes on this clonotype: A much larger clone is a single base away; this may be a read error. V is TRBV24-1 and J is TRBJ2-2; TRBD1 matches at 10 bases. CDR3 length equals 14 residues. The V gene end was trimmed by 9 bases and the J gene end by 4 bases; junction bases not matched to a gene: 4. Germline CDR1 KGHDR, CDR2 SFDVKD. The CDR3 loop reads CATSRTGGTGELFF. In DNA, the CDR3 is TGTGCCACCTCGCGGACAGGGGGCACCGGGGAGCTGTTTTTT.

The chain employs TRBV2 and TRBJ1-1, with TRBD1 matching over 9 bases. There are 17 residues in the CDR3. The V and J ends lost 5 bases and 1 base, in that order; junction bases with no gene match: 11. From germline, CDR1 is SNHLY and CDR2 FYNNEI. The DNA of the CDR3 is TGTGCCAGCAGTTTCTCCGGGACAGGGATCACGAACACTGAAGCTTTCTTT. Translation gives CASSFSGTGITNTEAFF.

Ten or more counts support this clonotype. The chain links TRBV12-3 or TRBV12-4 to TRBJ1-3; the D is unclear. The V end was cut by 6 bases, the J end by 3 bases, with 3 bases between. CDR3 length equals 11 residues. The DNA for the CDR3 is TGTGCCAGCAGCTTTGGAAACACCATATATTTT. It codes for CASSFGNTIYF.

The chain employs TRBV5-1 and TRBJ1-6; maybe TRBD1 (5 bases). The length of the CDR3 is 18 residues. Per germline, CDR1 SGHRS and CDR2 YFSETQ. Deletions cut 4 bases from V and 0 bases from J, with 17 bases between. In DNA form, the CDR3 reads TGCGCCAGCAGCCCCGCGGACAATTTGGGCTCCTATAATTCACCCCTCCACTTT. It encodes CASSPADNLGSYNSPLHF.

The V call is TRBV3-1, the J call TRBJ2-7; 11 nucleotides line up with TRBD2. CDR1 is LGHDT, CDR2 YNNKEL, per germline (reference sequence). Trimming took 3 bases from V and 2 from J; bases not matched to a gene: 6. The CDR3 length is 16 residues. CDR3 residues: CASSHASGRRTYEQYF. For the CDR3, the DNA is TGTGCCAGCAGCCACGCTAGCGGGAGGCGTACCTACGAGCAGTACTTC.

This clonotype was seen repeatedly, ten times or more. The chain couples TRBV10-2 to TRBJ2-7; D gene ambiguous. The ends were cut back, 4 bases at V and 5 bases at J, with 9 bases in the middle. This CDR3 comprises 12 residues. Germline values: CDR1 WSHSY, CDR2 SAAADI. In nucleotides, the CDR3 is TGCGCCAGCAGTGCCGCGCACCACGAGCAGTACTTC. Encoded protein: CASSAAHHEQYF.

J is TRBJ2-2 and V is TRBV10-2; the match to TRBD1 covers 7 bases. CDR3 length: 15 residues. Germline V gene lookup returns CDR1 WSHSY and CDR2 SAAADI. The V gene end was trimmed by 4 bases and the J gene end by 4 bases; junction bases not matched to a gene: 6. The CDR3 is CASSGAGGVTGELFF. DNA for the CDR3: TGCGCCAGCAGTGGGGCAGGGGGAGTCACCGGGGAGCTGTTTTTT.